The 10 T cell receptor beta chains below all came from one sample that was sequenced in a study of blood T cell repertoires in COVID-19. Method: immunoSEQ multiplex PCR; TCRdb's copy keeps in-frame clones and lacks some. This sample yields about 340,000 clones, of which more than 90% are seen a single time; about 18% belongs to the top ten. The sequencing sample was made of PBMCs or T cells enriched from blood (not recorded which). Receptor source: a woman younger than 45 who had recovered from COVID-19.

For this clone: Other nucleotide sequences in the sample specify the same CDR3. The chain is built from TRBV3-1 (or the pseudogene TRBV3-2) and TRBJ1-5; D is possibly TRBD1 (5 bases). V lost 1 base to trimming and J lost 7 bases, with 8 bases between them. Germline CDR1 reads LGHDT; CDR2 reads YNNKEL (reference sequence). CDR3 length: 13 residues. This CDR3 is CASSQGEGQPQHF. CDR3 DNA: TGTGCCAGCAGCCAAGGGGAGGGGCAGCCCCAGCATTTT.

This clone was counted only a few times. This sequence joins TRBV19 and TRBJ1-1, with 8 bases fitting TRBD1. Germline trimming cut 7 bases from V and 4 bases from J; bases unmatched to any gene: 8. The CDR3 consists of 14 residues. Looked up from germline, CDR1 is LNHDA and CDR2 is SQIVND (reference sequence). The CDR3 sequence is CASKVGQGGTEAFF. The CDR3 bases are TGTGCCAGTAAGGTCGGACAGGGAGGCACTGAAGCTTTCTTT.

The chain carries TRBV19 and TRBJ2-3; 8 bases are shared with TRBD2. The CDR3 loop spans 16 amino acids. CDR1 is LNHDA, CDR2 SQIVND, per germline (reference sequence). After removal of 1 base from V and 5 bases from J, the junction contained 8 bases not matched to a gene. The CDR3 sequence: CASSIGLAGNGDTQYF. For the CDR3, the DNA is TGTGCCAGTAGTATAGGCTTAGCGGGAAATGGAGATACGCAGTATTTT.

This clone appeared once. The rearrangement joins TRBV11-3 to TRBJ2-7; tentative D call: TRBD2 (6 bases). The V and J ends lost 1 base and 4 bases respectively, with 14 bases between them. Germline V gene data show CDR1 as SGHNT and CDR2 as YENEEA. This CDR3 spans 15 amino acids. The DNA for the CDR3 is TGTGCCAGCAGCTTAGCTCAGGGAGGTTGGTACGAGCAGTACTTC. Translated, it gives CASSLAQGGWYEQYF.

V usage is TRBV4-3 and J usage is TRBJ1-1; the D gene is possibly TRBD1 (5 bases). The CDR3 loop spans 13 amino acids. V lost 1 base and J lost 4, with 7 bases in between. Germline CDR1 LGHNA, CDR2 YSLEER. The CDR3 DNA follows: TGCGCCAGCAGCCAAGTTCAGGGCACTGAAGCTTTCTTT. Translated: CASSQVQGTEAFF.

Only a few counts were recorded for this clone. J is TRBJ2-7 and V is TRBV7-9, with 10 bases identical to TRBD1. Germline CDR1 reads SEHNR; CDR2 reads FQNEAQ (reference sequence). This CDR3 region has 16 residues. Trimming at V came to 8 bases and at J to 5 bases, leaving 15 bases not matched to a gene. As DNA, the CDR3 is TGTGCCAGCGGCAACCTCCGGGACAGGGGTATCCACGAGCAGTACTTC. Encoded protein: CASGNLRDRGIHEQYF.

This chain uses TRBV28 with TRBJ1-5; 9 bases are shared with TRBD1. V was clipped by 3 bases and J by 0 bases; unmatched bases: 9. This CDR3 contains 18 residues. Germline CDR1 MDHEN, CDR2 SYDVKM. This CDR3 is CASSLGTGPSYSNQPQHF. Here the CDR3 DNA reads TGTGCCAGCAGTTTGGGGACAGGGCCCTCCTATAGCAATCAGCCCCAGCATTTT.

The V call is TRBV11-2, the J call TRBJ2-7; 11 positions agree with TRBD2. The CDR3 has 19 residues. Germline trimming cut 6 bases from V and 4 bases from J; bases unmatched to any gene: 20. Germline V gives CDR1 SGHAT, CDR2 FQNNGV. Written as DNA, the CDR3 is TGTGCCAGCAGAGAACCGGCCGTAGCTAGCGGGGGGAAGCGGTACGAGCAGTACTTC. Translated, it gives CASREPAVASGGKRYEQYF.

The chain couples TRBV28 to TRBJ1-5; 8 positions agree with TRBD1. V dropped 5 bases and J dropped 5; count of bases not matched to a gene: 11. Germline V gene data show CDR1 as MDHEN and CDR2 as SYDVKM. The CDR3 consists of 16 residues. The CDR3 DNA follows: TGTGCCAGCAGTCTTGCGACAGGGGTTAAGCATCAGCCCCAGCATTTT. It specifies CASSLATGVKHQPQHF.

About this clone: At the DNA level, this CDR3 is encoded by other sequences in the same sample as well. CDR3 sequence: CASSSRSYEQYF. In DNA, the CDR3 is TGTGCCAGCAGCTCCAGGTCATACGAGCAGTACTTC. V usage is TRBV11-2 and J usage is TRBJ2-7; unclear D gene. The length of the CDR3 is 12 residues. CDR1 is SGHAT and CDR2 is FQNNGV in the germline V gene. The V end was cut by 4 bases, the J end by 4 bases, with 8 bases between.